The clone carrying this T cell receptor (beta chain) was observed once. What it binds is unknown. The data belong to a study of shared clonotypes between healthy human individuals. Study outcomes and limitations: Sampling used blood alone; tissue repertoires probably differ.

Repertoires were generated with immunoSEQ multiplex PCR, while TCRdb's copy carries only in-frame clones and drops some. The data hold about 460,000 clones, with around 77% observed a single time. The TCR comes from a woman in her 40s in good health. Some clones in this sample may be carry-over from other donors' samples. Sequencing was done on a sample of PBMCs.

DNA for the CDR3: TGTGCCAGCAGTTTATGGCAAAGCAATCAGCCCCAGCATTTT. Its translation is CASSLWQSNQPQHF. The chain recombines TRBV28 with TRBJ1-5; D unclear. This CDR3 is built from 14 residues. V was pared by 0 bases and J by 1 base, with 4 bases between. In germline, CDR1 is MDHEN, CDR2 SYDVKM.